The 12 T cell receptor beta chains below were found in one sample sequenced in a study of response to subunit inactivated influenza vaccine. TCRdb reprocessed the RT-PCR reads via MiXCR and lists one record per CDR3 protein. Of a few hundred thousand distinct CDR3 sequences in the sample, 21% are singletons; the top ten hold roughly 10%. The sequenced sample was PBMCs from blood, obtained about 20 months after vaccination. The receptors were gathered from a man between 50 and 69 years old who received an inactivated influenza vaccine.

CDR3 amino acids: CASSFVGGGNGYTF. In DNA form, the CDR3 reads TGTGCCAGCAGCTTCGTCGGGGGGGGTAATGGCTACACCTTC. The chain joins TRBV7-9 to TRBJ1-2; D is possibly TRBD1 (5 bases). The CDR3 covers 14 residues. CDR1 and CDR2 from the germline V gene are SEHNR and FQNEAQ (reference sequence). V was pared by 3 bases and J by 6 bases, with 14 bases between.

This clonotype was found many times. The chain employs TRBV20-1 and TRBJ2-5; possible D gene TRBD2, 6 bases. The CDR3 runs to 14 residues. Trimming stripped 3 bases from V and 3 bases from J, with 14 bases between. In germline, CDR1 is DFQATT, CDR2 SNEGSKA (reference sequence). CDR3 coding DNA: TGCAGTGCTAGCGCCGGTCCTAGCGAAGAGACCCAGTACTTC. Its translation is CSASAGPSEETQYF.

In its sample, this clonotype was seen many times. V usage is TRBV12-3 or TRBV12-4 and J usage is TRBJ1-1; D gene uncertain. V was shortened by 2 bases and J by 2 bases, with 6 bases between the two germline ends. There are 13 residues in the CDR3. The CDR3 sequence is CASSLWANTEAFF. In DNA, the CDR3 is TGTGCCAGCAGTTTATGGGCCAACACTGAAGCTTTCTTT.

This CDR3 is CASSKRLAKNTGELFF. The CDR3 DNA reads as TGTGCCAGCAGCAAACGACTAGCGAAAAACACCGGGGAGCTGTTTTTT. The rearrangement joins TRBV5-6 to TRBJ2-2; 8 bases line up with TRBD2. The germline V gene encodes CDR1 SGHDT and CDR2 YYEEEE. The CDR3 totals 16 residues. V trimming: 4 bases; J trimming: 2 bases; junction bases outside the gene matches: 7.

The chain carries TRBV29-1 and TRBJ1-1, with D possibly TRBD1 on 5 matching bases. This CDR3 is 12 amino acids long. With 4 bases removed from V and 11 bases from J, the gap between germline ends came to 17 bases. The germline CDR1 and CDR2 sequences are SQVTM and ANQGSEA. The CDR3 sequence is CSVGSDSIGAFF. The CDR3 coding sequence is TGCAGCGTTGGGTCAGACAGCATCGGGGCTTTCTTT.

V and J are TRBV20-1 and TRBJ2-5, with TRBD2 matching 8 bases. Trimming cost V 3 bases and J 4 bases; bases outside gene matches: 7. Germline-derived CDR1 and CDR2 are DFQATT and SNEGSKA (reference sequence). This CDR3 contains 14 residues. The CDR3 reads CSASGRGLRETQYF. The CDR3 region has the DNA TGCAGTGCTAGCGGGAGGGGGTTGAGAGAGACCCAGTACTTC.

This clonotype was seen once. This chain joins TRBV3-1 and TRBJ2-3; TRBD2 matches 15 bases. This CDR3 is 20 amino acids long. Germline V lookup: CDR1 LGHDT, CDR2 YNNKEL (reference sequence). Trimming took 2 bases from V and 7 from J; bases not matched to a gene: 16. CDR3 loop: CASSQLGLAGGKIRENTQYF. In nucleotides, the CDR3 is TGTGCCAGCAGCCAACTCGGACTAGCGGGGGGGAAGATAAGGGAGAATACGCAGTATTTT.

This clonotype was observed a handful of times. The V and J genes are TRBV12-3 or TRBV12-4 and TRBJ2-5; possible D gene TRBD2, 5 bases. This CDR3 region has 14 residues. The V end was cut by 2 bases, the J end by 3 bases, with 10 bases between. DNA for the CDR3: TGTGCCAGCAGTTTAAACAGCGGAAAAGAGACCCAGTACTTC. Encoded protein: CASSLNSGKETQYF.

This chain uses TRBV7-9 with TRBJ1-6; TRBD1 is a possible D gene (6 bases). Germline V lookup: CDR1 SEHNR, CDR2 FQNEAQ (reference sequence). The CDR3 covers 14 residues. The germline V and J ends were trimmed by 4 bases and 5 bases, with 9 bases remaining between them. The chain's CDR3 is CASSSDSHNSPLHF. The CDR3, as DNA: TGTGCCAGCAGCTCGGACAGCCATAATTCACCCCTCCACTTT.

The chain recombines TRBV6-5 with TRBJ1-1, with D unresolved. The CDR3 contains 15 residues. CDR1 is MNHEY, CDR2 SVGAGI, per germline. V lost 4 bases and J 3 bases, leaving 15 bases between the germline ends. CDR3 in DNA: TGTGCCAGCAGTTCGGACCCACCTAAGGACACTGAAGCTTTCTTT. Translating gives CASSSDPPKDTEAFF.

The CDR3, as DNA: TGCGCCAGCAGCCAAGCTCAAGGACTGAGCTATGAGCAGTTCTTC. Its protein is CASSQAQGLSYEQFF. The rearrangement joins TRBV4-3 to TRBJ2-1; a weak D match, TRBD2 (5 bases). This CDR3 is 15 amino acids long. V lost 1 base to trimming and J lost 8 bases, with 15 bases between them. The germline CDR1 and CDR2 sequences are LGHNA and YSLEER.

V and J are TRBV30 and TRBJ1-1, with no clear D. V was clipped by 7 bases and J by 0 bases, with 15 bases between them. The CDR3 sequence is 14 residues long. Germline V gene data show CDR1 as GTSNPN and CDR2 as SVGIG (reference sequence). As DNA, the CDR3 is TGTGCCTCCAACTTGGGAGCCCTGAACACTGAAGCTTTCTTT. Amino acids: CASNLGALNTEAFF.